This T cell receptor (beta chain) was recorded in a study of blood T cells in healthy people across ages. Study-wide results and limits: A strong correlation was found between TCR beta diversity and the percentage of naive T cells. A roughly linear fall in TCR beta diversity per million T cells was seen with increasing age.

Samples each had at least 5 micrograms of total RNA extracted. A second PCR of 7 to 11 cycles used a sample-barcoded 5' primer and a J-beta primer mix. The study obtained at least 2.5 million CDR3-containing paired-end reads from every sample. TCRdb reprocessed the 5' RACE reads via MiXCR and lists one record per CDR3 protein. This sample carries about 580,000 distinct CDR3 sequences, around 48% of them seen once, and the ten largest clones take roughly 25%. The CDR3 runs 14 residues. Germline assignment: CDR1 SEHNR and CDR2 FQNEAQ (reference sequence). The V and J ends lost 3 bases and 4 bases respectively, with 9 bases between them. In its sample, this clonotype was seen a few times. The antigen is unknown.

Specimen: blood. The sequence was collected from a man of 80 years or more in good health. The V and J genes are TRBV7-9 and TRBJ1-4; D unresolved. The CDR3: CASSFTVDNEKLFF. In nucleotides, the CDR3 is TGTGCCAGCAGCTTTACAGTGGATAATGAAAAACTGTTTTTT.